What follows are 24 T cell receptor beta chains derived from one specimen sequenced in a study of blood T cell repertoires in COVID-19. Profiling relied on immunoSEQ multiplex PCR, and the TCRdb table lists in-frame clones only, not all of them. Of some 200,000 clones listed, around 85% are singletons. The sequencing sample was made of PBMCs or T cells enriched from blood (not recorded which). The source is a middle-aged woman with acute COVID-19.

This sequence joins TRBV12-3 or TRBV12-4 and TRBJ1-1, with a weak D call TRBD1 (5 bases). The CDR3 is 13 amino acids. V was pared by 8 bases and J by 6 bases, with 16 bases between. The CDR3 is CASWPGGMAEAFF. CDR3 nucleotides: TGTGCCAGCTGGCCCGGGGGAATGGCTGAAGCTTTCTTT.

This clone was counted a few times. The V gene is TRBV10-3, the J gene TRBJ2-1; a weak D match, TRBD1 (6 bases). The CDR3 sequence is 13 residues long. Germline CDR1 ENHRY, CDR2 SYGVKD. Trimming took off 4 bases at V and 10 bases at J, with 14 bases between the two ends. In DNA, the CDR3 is TGTGCCATCAGTGTCGAACCCGGGACAGAGCAGTTCTTC. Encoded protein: CAISVEPGTEQFF.

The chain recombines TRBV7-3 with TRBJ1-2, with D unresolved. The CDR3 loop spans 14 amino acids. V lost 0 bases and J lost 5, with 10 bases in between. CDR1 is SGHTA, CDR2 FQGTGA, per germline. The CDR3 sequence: CASSLTGGLYGYTF. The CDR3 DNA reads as TGTGCCAGCAGCTTAACGGGCGGACTATATGGCTACACCTTC.

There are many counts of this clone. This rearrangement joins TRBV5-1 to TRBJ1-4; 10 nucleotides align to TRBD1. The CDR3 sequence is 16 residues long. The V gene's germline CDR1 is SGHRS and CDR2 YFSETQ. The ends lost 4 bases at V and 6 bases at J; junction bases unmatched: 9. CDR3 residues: CASSELAGTGDEKLFF. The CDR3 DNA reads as TGCGCCAGCAGCGAACTCGCCGGGACAGGGGATGAAAAACTGTTTTTT.

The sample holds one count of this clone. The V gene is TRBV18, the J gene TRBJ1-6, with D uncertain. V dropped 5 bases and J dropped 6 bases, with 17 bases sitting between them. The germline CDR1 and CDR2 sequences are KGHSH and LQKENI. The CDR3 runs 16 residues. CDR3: CASSSRLSTPNSPLHF. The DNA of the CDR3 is TGTGCCAGCTCATCACGACTTTCCACTCCTAATTCACCCCTCCACTTT.

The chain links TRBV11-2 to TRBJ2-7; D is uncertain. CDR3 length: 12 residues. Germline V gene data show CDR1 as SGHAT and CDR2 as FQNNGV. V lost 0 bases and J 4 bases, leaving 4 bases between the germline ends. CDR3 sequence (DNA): TGTGCCAGCAGCTTAGATATGTACGAGCAGTACTTC. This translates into CASSLDMYEQYF.

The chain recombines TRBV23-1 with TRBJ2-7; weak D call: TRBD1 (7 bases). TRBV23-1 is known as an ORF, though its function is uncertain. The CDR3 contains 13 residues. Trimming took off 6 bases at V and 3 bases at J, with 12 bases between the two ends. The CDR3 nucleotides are TGCGCCAGCAGCCCTCAGGGGGGCTACGAGCAGTACTTC. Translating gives CASSPQGGYEQYF.

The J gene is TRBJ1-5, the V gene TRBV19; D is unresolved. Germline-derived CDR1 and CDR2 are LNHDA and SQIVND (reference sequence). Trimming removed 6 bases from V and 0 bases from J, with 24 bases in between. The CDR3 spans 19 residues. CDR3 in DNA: TGTGCCAGTAGAGCGATAAAGGGAGCCTCGTCATATAGCAATCAGCCCCAGCATTTT. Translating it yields CASRAIKGASSYSNQPQHF.

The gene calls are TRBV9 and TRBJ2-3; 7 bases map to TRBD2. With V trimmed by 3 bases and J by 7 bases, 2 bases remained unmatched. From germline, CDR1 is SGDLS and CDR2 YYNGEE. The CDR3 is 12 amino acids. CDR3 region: CASSASGYTQYF. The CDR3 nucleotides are TGTGCCAGCAGCGCTAGCGGCTATACGCAGTATTTT. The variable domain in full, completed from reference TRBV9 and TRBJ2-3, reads DSGVTQTPKHLITATGQRVTLRCSPRSGDLSVYWYQQSLDQGLQFLIQYYNGEERAKGNILERFSAQQFPDLHSELNLSSLELGDSALYFCASSASGYTQYFGPGTRLTVL.

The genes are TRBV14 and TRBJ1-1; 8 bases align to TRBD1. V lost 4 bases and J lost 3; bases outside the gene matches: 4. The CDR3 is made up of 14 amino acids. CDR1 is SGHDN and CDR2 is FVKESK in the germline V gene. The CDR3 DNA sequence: TGTGCCAGCAGCCGAACCAGGGGGCACACTGAAGCTTTCTTT. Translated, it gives CASSRTRGHTEAFF.

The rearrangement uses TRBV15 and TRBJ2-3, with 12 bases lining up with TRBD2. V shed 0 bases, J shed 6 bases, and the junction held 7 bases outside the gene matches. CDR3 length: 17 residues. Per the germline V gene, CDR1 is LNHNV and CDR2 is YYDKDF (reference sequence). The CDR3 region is CATSRDPLAGGPDTQYF. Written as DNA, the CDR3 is TGTGCCACCAGCAGAGATCCCCTAGCGGGGGGGCCGGATACGCAGTATTTT. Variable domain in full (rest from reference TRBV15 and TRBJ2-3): DAMVIQNPRYQVTQFGKPVTLSCSQTLNHNVMYWYQQKSSQAPKLLFHYYDKDFNNEADTPDNFQSRRPNTSFCFLDIRSPGLGDTAMYLCATSRDPLAGGPDTQYFGPGTRLTVL.

The CDR3 region is CASTTTGIWTEAFF. The CDR3 nucleotides are TGTGCCAGTACCACAACAGGTATTTGGACTGAAGCTTTCTTT. V and J are TRBV19 and TRBJ1-1, with a tentative D call TRBD1 (5 bases). There are 14 residues in the CDR3. The germline V and J ends were trimmed by 7 bases and 5 bases, with 17 bases remaining between them. Looked up from germline, CDR1 is LNHDA and CDR2 is SQIVND (reference sequence).

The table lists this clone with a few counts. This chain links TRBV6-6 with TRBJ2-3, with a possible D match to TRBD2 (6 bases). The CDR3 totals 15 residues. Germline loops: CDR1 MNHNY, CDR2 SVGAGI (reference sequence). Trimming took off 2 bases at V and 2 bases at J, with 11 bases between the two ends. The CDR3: CASSYTGVATDTQYF. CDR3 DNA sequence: TGTGCCAGCAGTTACACGGGAGTAGCCACAGATACGCAGTATTTT.

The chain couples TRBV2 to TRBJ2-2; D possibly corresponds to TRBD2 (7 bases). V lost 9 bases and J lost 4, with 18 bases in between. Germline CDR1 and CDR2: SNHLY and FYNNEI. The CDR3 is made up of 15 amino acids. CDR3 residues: CASGGGGAGTGELFF. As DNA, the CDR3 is TGTGCCAGTGGAGGCGGGGGCGCGGGCACCGGGGAGCTGTTTTTT.

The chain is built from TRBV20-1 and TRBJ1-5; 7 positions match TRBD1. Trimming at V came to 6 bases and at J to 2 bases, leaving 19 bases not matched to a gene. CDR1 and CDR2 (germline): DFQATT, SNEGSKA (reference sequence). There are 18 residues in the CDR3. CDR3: CSASARGTALRGNQPQHF. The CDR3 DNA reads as TGCAGTGCAAGTGCCAGGGGGACAGCACTTCGGGGCAATCAGCCCCAGCATTTT.

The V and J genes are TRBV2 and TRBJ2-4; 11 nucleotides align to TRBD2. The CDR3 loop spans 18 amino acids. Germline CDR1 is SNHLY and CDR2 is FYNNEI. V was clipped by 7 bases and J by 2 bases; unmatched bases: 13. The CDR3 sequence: CASIWDSGGAGSKNIQYF. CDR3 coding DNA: TGTGCCAGCATTTGGGATAGCGGGGGGGCCGGATCCAAAAACATTCAGTACTTC.

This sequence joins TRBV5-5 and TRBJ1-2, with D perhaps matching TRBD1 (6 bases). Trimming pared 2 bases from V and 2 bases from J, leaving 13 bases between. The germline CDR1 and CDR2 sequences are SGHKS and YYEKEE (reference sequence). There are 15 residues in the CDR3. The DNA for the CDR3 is TGTGCCAGCAGCTTCCTCCAGGGGCCCAACTATGGCTACACCTTC. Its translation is CASSFLQGPNYGYTF.

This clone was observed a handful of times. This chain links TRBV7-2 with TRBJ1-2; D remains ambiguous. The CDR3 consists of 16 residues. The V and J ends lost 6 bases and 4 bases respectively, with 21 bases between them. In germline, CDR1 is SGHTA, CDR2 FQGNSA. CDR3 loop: CASSSTAQPNFYGYTF. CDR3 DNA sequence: TGTGCCAGCAGTTCTACAGCCCAACCCAACTTCTATGGCTACACCTTC. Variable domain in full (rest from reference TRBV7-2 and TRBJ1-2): GAGVSQSPSNKVTEKGKDVELRCDPISGHTALYWYRQSLGQGLEFLIYFQGNSAPDKSGLPSDRFSAERTGGSVSTLTIQRTQQEDSAVYLCASSSTAQPNFYGYTFGSGTRLTVV.

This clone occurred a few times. The CDR3 DNA follows: TGTGCCAGCAGTGAACATCGGACAGGGTTAGGTTCACCCCTCCACTTT. Its protein product is CASSEHRTGLGSPLHF. The chain carries TRBV6-1 and TRBJ1-6; 8 nucleotides match TRBD1. The CDR3 is made up of 16 amino acids. Trimming removed 2 bases from V and 9 bases from J; junction bases left unmatched: 9. Germline-derived CDR1 and CDR2 are MNHNS and SASEGT.

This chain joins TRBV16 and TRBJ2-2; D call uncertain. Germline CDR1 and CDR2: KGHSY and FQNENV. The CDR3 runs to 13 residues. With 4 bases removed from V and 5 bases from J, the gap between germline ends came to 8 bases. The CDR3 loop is CASSPPRTGELFF. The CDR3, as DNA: TGTGCCAGCAGCCCCCCTAGGACCGGGGAGCTGTTTTTT.

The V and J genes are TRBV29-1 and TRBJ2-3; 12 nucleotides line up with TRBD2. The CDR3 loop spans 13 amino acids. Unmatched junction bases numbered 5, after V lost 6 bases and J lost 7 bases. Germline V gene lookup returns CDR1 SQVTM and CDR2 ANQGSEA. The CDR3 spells CSVLAGGGNTQYF. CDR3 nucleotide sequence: TGCAGCGTGCTAGCGGGGGGGGGCAATACGCAGTATTTT.

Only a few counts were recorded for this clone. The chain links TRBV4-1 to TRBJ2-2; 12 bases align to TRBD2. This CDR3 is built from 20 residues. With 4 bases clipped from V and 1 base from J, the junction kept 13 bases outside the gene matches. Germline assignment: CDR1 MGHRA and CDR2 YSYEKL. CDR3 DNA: TGCGCCAGCAGCCCTCGACTAGCGGGAGAAGTGGGAAGGAACACCGGGGAGCTGTTTTTT. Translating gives CASSPRLAGEVGRNTGELFF.

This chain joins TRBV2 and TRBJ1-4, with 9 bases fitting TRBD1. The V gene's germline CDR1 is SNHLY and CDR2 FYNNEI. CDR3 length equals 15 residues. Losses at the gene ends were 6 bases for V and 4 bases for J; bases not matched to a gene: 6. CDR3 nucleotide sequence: TGTGCCAGCAGACGACAGGGGGTAAATAATGAAAAACTGTTTTTT. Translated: CASRRQGVNNEKLFF.

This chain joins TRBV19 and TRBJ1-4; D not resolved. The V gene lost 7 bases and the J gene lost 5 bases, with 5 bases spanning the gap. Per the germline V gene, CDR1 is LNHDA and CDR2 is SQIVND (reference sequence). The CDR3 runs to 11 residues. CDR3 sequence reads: CASTSNEKLFF. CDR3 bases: TGTGCCAGTACCTCCAATGAAAAACTGTTTTTT.